The entry below gives a single T cell receptor (beta chain) sequence along with its context. The data originate from a study of blood T cell repertoires in COVID-19. Germline CDR1 reads SGHAT; CDR2 reads FQNNGV. Unmatched junction bases numbered 18, after V lost 1 base and J lost 10 bases. This CDR3 has 19 residues. This table comes from immunoSEQ multiplex PCR, and its TCRdb copy is limited to in-frame clones, with some not included. The sample contains around 200,000 clones, approximately 81% of which appear only once. The J gene is TRBJ2-2, the V gene TRBV11-2, with 10 bases fitting TRBD2. What was sequenced was peripheral blood. The source of this sequence is a person aged 70 to 85 with COVID-19, enrolled during active disease. The CDR3 loop reads CASSLVSQRLAGVGEELFF. The CDR3 DNA reads as TGTGCCAGCAGCTTAGTTTCGCAGCGGCTAGCGGGAGTGGGCGAGGAGCTGTTTTTT.